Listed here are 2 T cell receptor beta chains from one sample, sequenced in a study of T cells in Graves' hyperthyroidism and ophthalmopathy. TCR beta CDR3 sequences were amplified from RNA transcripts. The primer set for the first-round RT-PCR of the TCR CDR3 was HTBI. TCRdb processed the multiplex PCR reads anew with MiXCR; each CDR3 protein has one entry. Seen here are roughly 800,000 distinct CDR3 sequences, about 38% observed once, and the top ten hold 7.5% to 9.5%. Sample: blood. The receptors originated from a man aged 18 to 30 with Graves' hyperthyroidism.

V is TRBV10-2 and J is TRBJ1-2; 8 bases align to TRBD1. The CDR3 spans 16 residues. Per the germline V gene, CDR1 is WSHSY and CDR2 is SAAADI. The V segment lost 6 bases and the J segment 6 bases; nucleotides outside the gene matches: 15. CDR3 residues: CASRLRQGWFYHGYTF. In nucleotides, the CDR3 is TGCGCCAGCAGATTGAGACAGGGGTGGTTTTACCATGGCTACACCTTC.

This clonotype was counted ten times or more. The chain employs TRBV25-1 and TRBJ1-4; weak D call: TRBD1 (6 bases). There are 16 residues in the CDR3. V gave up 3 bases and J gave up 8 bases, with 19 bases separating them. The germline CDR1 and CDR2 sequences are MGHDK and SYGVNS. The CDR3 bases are TGTGCCAGCAGTGATTTACAGGGAAGTGGGATCGAAAAACTGTTTTTT. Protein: CASSDLQGSGIEKLFF.